One and the same sample provided the 4 T cell receptor beta chains below, sequenced in a study of T cells in Graves' hyperthyroidism and ophthalmopathy. There were TCR beta CDR3 regions amplified from RNA transcripts. RT-PCR in the first round (using the HTBI primer set) targeted the TCR CDR3. TCRdb passed the multiplex PCR reads through MiXCR, listing each CDR3 protein once. The sample lists 450,000 to 700,000 distinct CDR3 sequences; roughly 50% were seen once. The material sequenced was peripheral blood or thyroid tissue (not recorded which). These receptors all stem from an adult woman with Graves' disease, either hyperthyroidism or ophthalmopathy (not recorded which).

The chain is built from TRBV10-3 and TRBJ1-1; no definite D call. V was clipped by 4 bases and J by 1 base, with 13 bases between them. CDR3 length equals 15 residues. The V gene's germline CDR1 is ENHRY and CDR2 SYGVKD. The CDR3 region is CAISGLSAGNTEAFF. DNA of the CDR3: TGTGCCATCAGTGGGTTGTCGGCAGGGAACACTGAAGCTTTCTTT.

This clonotype came up once. The J gene is TRBJ1-2, the V gene TRBV11-2; D not certain. The V gene's germline CDR1 is SGHAT and CDR2 FQNNGV. Trimming pared 6 bases from V and 8 bases from J, leaving 16 bases between. This CDR3 is built from 13 residues. In DNA form, the CDR3 reads TGTGCCAGCAGTCGCGGACCCCTCGAGGGCTACACCTTC. Residues: CASSRGPLEGYTF. The variable domain in full, with the rest retrieved from reference TRBV11-2 and TRBJ1-2, is EAGVAQSPRYKIIEKRQSVAFWCNPISGHATLYWYQQILGQGPKLLIQFQNNGVVDDSQLPKDRFSAERLKGVDSTLKIQPAKLEDSAVYLCASSRGPLEGYTFGSGTRLTVV.

This clonotype came up many times. The V call is TRBV11-2, the J call TRBJ2-2; 12 bases are a match to TRBD2. Germline V gene data show CDR1 as SGHAT and CDR2 as FQNNGV. CDR3 length equals 16 residues. Losses at the gene ends were 5 bases for V and 6 bases for J; bases not matched to a gene: 7. The DNA for the CDR3 is TGTGCCAGCAGCGCAGGCTGGACTAGCGGGGCCGGGGAGCTGTTTTTT. Amino acids: CASSAGWTSGAGELFF. The variable domain in full, with the rest retrieved from reference TRBV11-2 and TRBJ2-2, is EAGVAQSPRYKIIEKRQSVAFWCNPISGHATLYWYQQILGQGPKLLIQFQNNGVVDDSQLPKDRFSAERLKGVDSTLKIQPAKLEDSAVYLCASSAGWTSGAGELFFGEGSRLTVL.

This clonotype was counted between two and nine times. With a much larger clone just one base away, this may be a read error. The chain links TRBV6-6 to TRBJ2-7; D is uncertain. Per the germline V gene, CDR1 is MNHNY and CDR2 is SVGAGI (reference sequence). This CDR3 spans 12 amino acids. CDR3 DNA sequence: TGTGCCAGCAGTCCCAGTTTCTACGAGCAGCACTTC. Amino acids: CASSPSFYEQHF.